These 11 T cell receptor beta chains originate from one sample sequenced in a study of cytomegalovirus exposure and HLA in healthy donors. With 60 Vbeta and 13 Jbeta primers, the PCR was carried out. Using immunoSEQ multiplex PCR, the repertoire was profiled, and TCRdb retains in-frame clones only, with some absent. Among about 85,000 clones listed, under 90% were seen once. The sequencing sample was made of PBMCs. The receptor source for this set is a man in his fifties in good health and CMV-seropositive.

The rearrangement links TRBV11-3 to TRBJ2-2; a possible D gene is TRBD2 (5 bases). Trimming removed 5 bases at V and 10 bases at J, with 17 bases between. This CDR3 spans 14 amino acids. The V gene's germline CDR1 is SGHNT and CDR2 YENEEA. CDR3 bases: TGTGCCAGCAGCCAGAGAGGGCGGGCGGCGGAGCTGTTTTTT. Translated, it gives CASSQRGRAAELFF.

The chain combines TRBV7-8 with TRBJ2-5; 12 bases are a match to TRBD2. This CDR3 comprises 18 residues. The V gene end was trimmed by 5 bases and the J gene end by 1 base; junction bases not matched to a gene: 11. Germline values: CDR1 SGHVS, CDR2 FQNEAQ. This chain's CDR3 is CASSPGLAGNILQETQYF. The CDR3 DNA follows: TGTGCCAGCAGCCCGGGACTAGCGGGCAATATACTCCAAGAGACCCAGTACTTC.

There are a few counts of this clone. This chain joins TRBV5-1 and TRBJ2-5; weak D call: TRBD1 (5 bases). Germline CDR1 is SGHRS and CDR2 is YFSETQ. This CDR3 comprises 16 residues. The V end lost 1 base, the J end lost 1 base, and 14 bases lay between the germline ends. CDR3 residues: CASSLSATRAQETQYF. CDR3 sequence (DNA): TGCGCCAGCAGCTTGTCGGCTACCAGGGCCCAAGAGACCCAGTACTTC.

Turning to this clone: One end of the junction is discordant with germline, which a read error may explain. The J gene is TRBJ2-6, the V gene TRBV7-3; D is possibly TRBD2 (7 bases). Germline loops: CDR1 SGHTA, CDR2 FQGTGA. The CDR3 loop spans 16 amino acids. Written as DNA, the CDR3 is TGTGCCAGCAGCTTAAACGGGGGGCTTGGGGCCAACGGCCTGACTTTC. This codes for CASSLNGGLGANGLTF. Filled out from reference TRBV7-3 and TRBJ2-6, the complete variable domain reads GAGVSQTPSNKVTEKGKYVELRCDPISGHTALYWYRQSLGQGPEFLIYFQGTGAADDSGLPNDRFFAVRPEGSVSTLKIQRTERGDSAVYLCASSLNGGLGANGLTFGAGSRLTVL.

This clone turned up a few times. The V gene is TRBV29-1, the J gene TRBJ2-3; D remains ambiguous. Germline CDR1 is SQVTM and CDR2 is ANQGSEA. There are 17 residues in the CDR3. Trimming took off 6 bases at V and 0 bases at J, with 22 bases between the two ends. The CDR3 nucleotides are TGCAGCGTGCATTTTGGTCTGGCGGTTTCTAGCACAGATACGCAGTATTTT. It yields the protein CSVHFGLAVSSTDTQYF.

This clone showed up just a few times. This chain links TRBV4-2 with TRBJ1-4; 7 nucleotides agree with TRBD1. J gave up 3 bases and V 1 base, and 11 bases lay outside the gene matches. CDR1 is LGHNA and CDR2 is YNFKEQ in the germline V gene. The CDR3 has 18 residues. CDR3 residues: CASSQAKAGGFANEKLFF. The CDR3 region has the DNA TGTGCCAGCAGCCAAGCGAAAGCAGGGGGATTCGCTAATGAAAAACTGTTTTTT.

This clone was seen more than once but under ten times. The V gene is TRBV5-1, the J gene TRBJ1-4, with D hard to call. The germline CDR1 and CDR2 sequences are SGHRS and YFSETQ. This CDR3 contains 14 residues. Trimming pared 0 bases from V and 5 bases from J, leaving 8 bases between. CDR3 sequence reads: CASSLDSANEKLFF. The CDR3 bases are TGCGCCAGCAGCTTGGACAGTGCGAATGAAAAACTGTTTTTT.

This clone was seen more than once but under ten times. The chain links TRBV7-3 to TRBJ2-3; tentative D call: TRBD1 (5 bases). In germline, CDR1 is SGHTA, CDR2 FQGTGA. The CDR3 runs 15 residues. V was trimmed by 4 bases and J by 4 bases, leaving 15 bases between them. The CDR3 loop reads CASSSPTASPDTQYF. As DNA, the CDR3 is TGTGCCAGCAGCTCACCGACAGCCTCCCCAGATACGCAGTATTTT.

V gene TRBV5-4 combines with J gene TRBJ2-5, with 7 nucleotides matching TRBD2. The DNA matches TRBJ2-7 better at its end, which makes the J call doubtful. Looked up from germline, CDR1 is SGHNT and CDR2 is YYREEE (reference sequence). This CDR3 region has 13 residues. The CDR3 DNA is TGTGCCAGCAGACTACCGACTAGCACCGAGCAGTACTTC. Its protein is CASRLPTSTEQYF.

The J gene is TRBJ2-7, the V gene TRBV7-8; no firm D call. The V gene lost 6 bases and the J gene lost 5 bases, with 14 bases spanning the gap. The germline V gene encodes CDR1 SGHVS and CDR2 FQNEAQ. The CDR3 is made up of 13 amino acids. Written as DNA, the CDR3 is TGTGCCAGCAGGGCAGTACCTTTCCACGAGCAGTACTTC. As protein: CASRAVPFHEQYF.

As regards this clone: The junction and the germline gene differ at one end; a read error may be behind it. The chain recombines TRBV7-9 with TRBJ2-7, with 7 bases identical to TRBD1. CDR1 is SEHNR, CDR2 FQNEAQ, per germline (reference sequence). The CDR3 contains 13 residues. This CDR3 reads CSSSLDRDNEQYF. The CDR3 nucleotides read TGTTCCAGCAGCTTAGACAGGGACAACGAGCAGTACTTC.